Following are 15 T cell receptor beta chains from one sample sequenced in a study of cytomegalovirus exposure and HLA in healthy donors. Primers: 60 Vbeta forward and 13 Jbeta reverse. Some clones are missing from TCRdb's copy, which holds only in-frame ones; the method was immunoSEQ multiplex PCR. Of 110,000 or so clones listed, approximately 80% are singletons. The sequenced material came from PBMCs. Source of these receptors: a woman aged 18-30 years in good health and CMV-seronegative.

V and J are TRBV28 and TRBJ2-7; D might be TRBD1 (5 bases). V lost 2 bases to trimming and J lost 3 bases, with 11 bases between them. This CDR3 is 14 amino acids long. From germline, CDR1 is MDHEN and CDR2 SYDVKM. The CDR3 region has the DNA TGTGCCAGCAGTTTAGGGGCAGGGCTCTACGAGCAGTACTTC. Encoded protein: CASSLGAGLYEQYF.

The chain uses TRBV25-1 and TRBJ1-1; TRBD1 agrees at 8 bases. V trimming: 5 bases; J trimming: 4 bases; junction bases outside the gene matches: 6. Germline V lookup: CDR1 MGHDK, CDR2 SYGVNS. The CDR3 is 14 residues long. The CDR3 reads CASSRQGIGTEAFF. The CDR3, as DNA: TGTGCCAGCAGTAGACAGGGGATAGGCACTGAAGCTTTCTTT.

This chain joins TRBV28 and TRBJ2-5; 11 nucleotides agree with TRBD2. After removal of 2 bases from V and 4 bases from J, the junction contained 0 bases not matched to a gene. The CDR3 totals 14 residues. Germline V lookup: CDR1 MDHEN, CDR2 SYDVKM. CDR3 bases: TGTGCCAGCAGTTTAACTAGCGGGAGAGAGACCCAGTACTTC. Protein sequence: CASSLTSGRETQYF. Looking up the rest from reference TRBV28 and TRBJ2-5 gives the full variable domain: DVKVTQSSRYLVKRTGEKVFLECVQDMDHENMFWYRQDPGLGLRLIYFSYDVKMKEKGDIPEGYSVSREKKERFSLILESASTNQTSMYLCASSLTSGRETQYFGPGTRLLVL.

The chain couples TRBV7-9 to TRBJ1-1, with D unresolved. The germline V gene encodes CDR1 SEHNR and CDR2 FQNEAQ (reference sequence). V was clipped by 2 bases and J by 1 base, with 8 bases between them. The CDR3 extends over 14 amino acids. CDR3 protein: CASSLPQANTEAFF. DNA for the CDR3: TGTGCCAGCAGCTTACCCCAGGCGAACACTGAAGCTTTCTTT.

The sample holds one count of this clone. This rearrangement joins TRBV19 to TRBJ1-2; D is ambiguous. In germline, CDR1 is LNHDA, CDR2 SQIVND (reference sequence). Trimming cost V 2 bases and J 6 bases, with 13 bases left between them. There are 14 residues in the CDR3. This CDR3 is CASSIHAASDGYTF. The CDR3 DNA is TGTGCCAGTAGTATACACGCGGCATCGGATGGCTACACCTTC.

This clone has a handful of counts. The J gene is TRBJ1-5, the V gene TRBV15; D is ambiguous. There are 13 residues in the CDR3. CDR1 and CDR2 (germline): LNHNV, YYDKDF (reference sequence). The V end lost 1 base, the J end lost 7 bases, and 8 bases lay between the germline ends. The chain's CDR3 is CATSRGGGQPQHF. The CDR3 nucleotides read TGTGCCACCAGCAGAGGCGGAGGCCAGCCCCAGCATTTT. Full variable domain (outside the CDR3, taken from reference TRBV15 and TRBJ1-5): DAMVIQNPRYQVTQFGKPVTLSCSQTLNHNVMYWYQQKSSQAPKLLFHYYDKDFNNEADTPDNFQSRRPNTSFCFLDIRSPGLGDTAMYLCATSRGGGQPQHFGDGTRLSIL.

V gene TRBV5-4 combines with J gene TRBJ2-3; 11 nucleotides agree with TRBD2. J was trimmed by 2 bases and V by 5 bases; bases with no gene match: 7. The CDR3 loop spans 16 amino acids. Germline CDR1 reads SGHNT; CDR2 reads YYREEE (reference sequence). The CDR3 loop reads CASRAGTSGFTDTQYF. Written as DNA, the CDR3 is TGTGCCAGCAGAGCGGGGACTAGCGGCTTCACAGATACGCAGTATTTT. Together with reference TRBV5-4 and TRBJ2-3, the CDR3 gives the full variable domain: ETGVTQSPTHLIKTRGQQVTLRCSSQSGHNTVSWYQQALGQGPQFIFQYYREEENGRGNFPPRFSGLQFPNYSSELNVNALELDDSALYLCASRAGTSGFTDTQYFGPGTRLTVL.

The V gene is TRBV2, the J gene TRBJ1-1; no definite D call. Germline V gene data show CDR1 as SNHLY and CDR2 as FYNNEI. The CDR3 has 15 residues. V lost 6 bases to trimming and J lost 2 bases, with 16 bases between them. The CDR3 nucleotides are TGTGCCAGCAGGAACCATATGGGCCTAAACACTGAAGCTTTCTTT. This codes for CASRNHMGLNTEAFF. The full variable domain, rest sourced from reference TRBV2 and TRBJ1-1, is EPEVTQTPSHQVTQMGQEVILRCVPISNHLYFYWYRQILGQKVEFLVSFYNNEISEKSEIFDDQFSVERPDGSNFTLKIRSTKLEDSAMYFCASRNHMGLNTEAFFGQGTRLTVV.

The rearrangement links TRBV5-5 to TRBJ2-5; 12 bases are shared with TRBD1. The junction had 9 bases not matched to a gene; V was cut back by 4 bases and J by 5 bases. Germline-derived CDR1 and CDR2 are SGHKS and YYEKEE (reference sequence). The CDR3 is 16 residues long. CDR3 nucleotide sequence: TGTGCCAGCAGCCCCGGGACAGGGGGCCGGAGGGAGACCCAGTACTTC. Translation gives CASSPGTGGRRETQYF.

The chain combines TRBV27 with TRBJ2-1, with 7 positions matching TRBD2. The CDR3 has 16 residues. Per germline, CDR1 MNHEY and CDR2 SMNVEV (reference sequence). The V gene end was trimmed by 0 bases and the J gene end by 6 bases; junction bases not matched to a gene: 8. The CDR3 is CASSLSVTSFFNEQFF. The CDR3 coding sequence is TGTGCCAGCAGTTTATCCGTGACTAGCTTTTTCAATGAGCAGTTCTTC.

The chain recombines TRBV4-1 with TRBJ2-2; 7 bases are a match to TRBD2. The germline CDR1 and CDR2 sequences are MGHRA and YSYEKL. V lost 4 bases, J lost 1 base, and 6 bases stayed unmatched. This CDR3 comprises 16 residues. The CDR3 here is CASSRGGLVNTGELFF. CDR3 sequence (DNA): TGCGCCAGCAGCCGGGGCGGACTAGTGAACACCGGGGAGCTGTTTTTT.

The chain joins TRBV19 to TRBJ2-2; 13 bases fit TRBD2. This CDR3 spans 15 amino acids. V lost 5 bases and J lost 8; bases outside the gene matches: 5. Germline V lookup: CDR1 LNHDA, CDR2 SQIVND (reference sequence). This CDR3 reads CASSPWGLAGGELFF. CDR3 in DNA: TGTGCCAGTAGTCCATGGGGACTAGCGGGAGGGGAGCTGTTTTTT.

This rearrangement joins TRBV4-1 to TRBJ2-6, with D possibly matching TRBD2 (6 bases). Between the trimmed V and J ends, which lost 1 base and 0 bases, there was a span of 13 bases. CDR3 length: 18 amino acids. Germline CDR1 and CDR2: MGHRA and YSYEKL. The CDR3 here is CASSQVGGRSSGANVLTF. CDR3 sequence (DNA): TGCGCCAGCAGCCAAGTTGGGGGGAGGAGCTCTGGGGCCAACGTCCTGACTTTC.

V is TRBV6-6 and J is TRBJ2-3; 8 bases map to TRBD2. Trimming cost V 3 bases and J 4 bases; bases outside gene matches: 6. Germline loops: CDR1 MNHNY, CDR2 SVGAGI (reference sequence). This CDR3 has 15 residues. In DNA, the CDR3 is TGTGCCAGCAGTTATCGGGGGGGGGCATCAGATACGCAGTATTTT. Amino acids: CASSYRGGASDTQYF.

The genes are TRBV10-3 and TRBJ2-7; 7 bases agree with TRBD1. V lost 4 bases and J lost 4; bases outside the gene matches: 7. Germline CDR1 reads ENHRY; CDR2 reads SYGVKD. This CDR3 spans 14 amino acids. The CDR3 loop is CAISGQGPKYEQYF. Here the CDR3 DNA reads TGTGCCATCAGTGGACAGGGACCCAAATACGAGCAGTACTTC.